The 5 T cell receptor beta chains reported below all come from one sample, sequenced in a study of tumor-infiltrating lymphocytes in primary liver carcinoma. Both blood RNA, taken from unsorted whole blood, and germline DNA were extracted. Making TCR beta cDNA involved around 520 ng total RNA and a constant-region primer. It was through three nested multiplex PCR rounds of slightly modified ARM-PCR that TCR beta libraries arose. The study ran its first two PCR rounds for approximately 11 cycles each, using TRBV1-TRBV30 forward primers and a C-beta reverse primer. One entry per CDR3 protein, called by TCRdb with MiXCR from the multiplex PCR reads. The sample comprises approximately 300,000 distinct CDR3 sequences, approximately 65% of which are singletons, and roughly 8.9% rests with the top ten. Sequenced sample: peripheral blood. All receptors derive from a man aged 35 to 55 with primary liver carcinoma and hepatitis B virus infection.

This clonotype was counted a few times. J is TRBJ2-1 and V is TRBV5-1; TRBD1 agrees at 9 bases. The CDR3 loop spans 13 amino acids. V trimming: 10 bases; J trimming: 5 bases; junction bases outside the gene matches: 7. CDR1 and CDR2 from the germline V gene are SGHRS and YFSETQ. The CDR3 DNA follows: TGCGCCGGTGGGACAGGGCAGGACAATGAGCAGTTCTTC. It yields the protein CAGGTGQDNEQFF. Supplemented by reference TRBV5-1 and TRBJ2-1, the full variable domain reads KAGVTQTPRYLIKTRGQQVTLSCSPISGHRSVSWYQQTPGQGLQFLFEYFSETQRNKGNFPGRFSGRQFSNSRSEMNVSTLELGDSALYLCAGGTGQDNEQFFGPGTRLTVL.

The chain links TRBV5-1 to TRBJ1-3; possibly TRBD1 for D (6 bases). The CDR3 sequence is 15 residues long. The V gene's germline CDR1 is SGHRS and CDR2 YFSETQ. Trimming took 4 bases from V and 4 from J, leaving 15 bases between them. CDR3 sequence reads: CASSRLGGEGNTIYF. CDR3 sequence (DNA): TGCGCCAGCAGCCGACTCGGGGGCGAGGGAAACACCATATATTTT.

With respect to this clonotype: At one of its ends the junction is not consistent with the germline gene, which may arise from a read error. This chain connects TRBV10-2 to TRBJ2-7; D remains ambiguous. The CDR3 length is 12 residues. CDR1 and CDR2 (germline): WSHSY, SAAADI. The CDR3 coding sequence is TGCGCCAGCAGTCAATACTCCTACGAGCGGTACTTC. The encoded protein is CASSQYSYERYF.

This clonotype occurred a few times. V is TRBV24-1 and J is TRBJ1-5; TRBD1 is a possible D gene (5 bases). The germline V gene has CDR1 KGHDR and CDR2 SFDVKD. The CDR3 has 13 residues. Trimming left V 9 bases short and J 4 bases short, with 12 bases between. In DNA form, the CDR3 reads TGTGCCACCTGTAACGGGGCGAATCAGCCCCAGCATTTT. Translating gives CATCNGANQPQHF.

The chain has TRBV5-4 and TRBJ1-5, with D uncertain. The CDR3 sequence is 12 residues long. Germline V gives CDR1 SGHNT, CDR2 YYREEE (reference sequence). Trimming removed 4 bases from V and 7 bases from J, with 9 bases in between. This CDR3 reads CASSADDQPQHF. The CDR3 DNA reads TGTGCCAGCAGCGCGGATGACCAGCCCCAGCATTTT.